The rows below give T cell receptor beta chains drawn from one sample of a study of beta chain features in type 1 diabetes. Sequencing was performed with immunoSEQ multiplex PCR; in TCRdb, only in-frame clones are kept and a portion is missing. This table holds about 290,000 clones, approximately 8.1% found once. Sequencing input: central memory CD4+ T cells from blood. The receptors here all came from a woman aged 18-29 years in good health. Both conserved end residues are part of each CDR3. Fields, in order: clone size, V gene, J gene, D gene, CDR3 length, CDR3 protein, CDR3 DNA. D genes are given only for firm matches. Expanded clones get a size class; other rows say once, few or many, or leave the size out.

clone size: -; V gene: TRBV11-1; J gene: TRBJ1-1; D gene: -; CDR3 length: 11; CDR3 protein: CASSFDSEAFF; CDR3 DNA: TGTGCCAGCAGCTTTGACAGTGAAGCTTTCTTT
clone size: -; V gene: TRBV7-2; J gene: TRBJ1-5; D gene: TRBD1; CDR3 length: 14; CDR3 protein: CASSQYRGGQPQHF; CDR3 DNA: TGTGCCAGCAGCCAATACAGGGGCGGTCAGCCCCAGCATTTT
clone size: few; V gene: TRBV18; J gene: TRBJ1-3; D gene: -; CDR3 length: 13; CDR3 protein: CASSPSGGNTIYF; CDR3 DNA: TGTGCCAGCTCACCGTCAGGAGGGAACACCATATATTTT
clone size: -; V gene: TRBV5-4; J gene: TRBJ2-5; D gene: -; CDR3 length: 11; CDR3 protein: CASSSPETQYF; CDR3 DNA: TGTGCCAGCAGCTCACCTGAGACCCAGTACTTC
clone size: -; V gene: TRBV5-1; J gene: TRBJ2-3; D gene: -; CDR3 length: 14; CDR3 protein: CASTVEGVADTQYF; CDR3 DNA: TGCGCCAGCACCGTCGAGGGGGTGGCAGATACGCAGTATTTT
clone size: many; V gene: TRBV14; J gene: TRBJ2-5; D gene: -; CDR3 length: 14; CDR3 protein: CASSQGSLRTAQYF; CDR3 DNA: TGTGCCAGCAGCCAAGGAAGCCTCCGGACGGCCCAGTACTTC
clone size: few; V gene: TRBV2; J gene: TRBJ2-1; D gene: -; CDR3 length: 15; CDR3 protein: CASSPGTQSYNEQFF; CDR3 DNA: TGTGCCAGCAGCCCCGGGACCCAGTCCTACAATGAGCAGTTCTTC
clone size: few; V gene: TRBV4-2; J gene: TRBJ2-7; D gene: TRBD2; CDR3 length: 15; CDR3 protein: CASSQATSSSYEQYF; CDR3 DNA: TGTGCCAGCAGCCAAGCGACTAGCAGTTCCTACGAGCAGTACTTC
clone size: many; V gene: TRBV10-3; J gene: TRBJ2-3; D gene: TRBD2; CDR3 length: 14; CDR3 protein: CAITAGGPTDTQYF; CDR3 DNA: TGTGCCATTACAGCGGGAGGACCCACAGATACGCAGTATTTT
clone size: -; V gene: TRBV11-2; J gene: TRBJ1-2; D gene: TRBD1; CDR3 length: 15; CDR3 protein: CASSLPGQGWNGYTF; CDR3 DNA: TGTGCCAGCAGCCTACCGGGACAGGGCTGGAATGGCTACACCTTC
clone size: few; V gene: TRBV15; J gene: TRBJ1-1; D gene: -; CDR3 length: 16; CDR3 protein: CATSSRGIGGVTEAFF; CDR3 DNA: TGTGCCACCAGCAGTCGAGGGATAGGGGGAGTTACTGAAGCTTTCTTT
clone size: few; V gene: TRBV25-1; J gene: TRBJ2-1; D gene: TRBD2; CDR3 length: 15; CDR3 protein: CASSGLAGLANEQFF; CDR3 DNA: TGTGCCAGCAGTGGCCTAGCGGGATTGGCCAATGAGCAGTTCTTC
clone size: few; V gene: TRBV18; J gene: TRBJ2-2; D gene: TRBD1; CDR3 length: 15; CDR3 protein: CASSPRQGATGELFF; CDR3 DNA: TGTGCCAGCTCACCCCGACAGGGGGCGACCGGGGAGCTGTTTTTT
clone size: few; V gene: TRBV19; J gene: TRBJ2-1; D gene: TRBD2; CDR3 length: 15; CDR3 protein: CASSIMTSGRNEQFF; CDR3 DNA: TGTGCCAGTAGTATCATGACTAGCGGGAGAAATGAGCAGTTCTTC
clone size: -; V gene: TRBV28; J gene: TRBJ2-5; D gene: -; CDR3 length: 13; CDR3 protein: CAGRTVGRETQYF; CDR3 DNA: TGTGCCGGCCGGACAGTGGGGAGAGAGACCCAGTACTTC
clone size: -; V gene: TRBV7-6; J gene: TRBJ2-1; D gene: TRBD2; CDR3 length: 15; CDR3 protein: CASSPGGAKGNEQFF; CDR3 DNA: TGTGCCAGCAGCCCCGGGGGGGCTAAGGGCAATGAGCAGTTCTTC
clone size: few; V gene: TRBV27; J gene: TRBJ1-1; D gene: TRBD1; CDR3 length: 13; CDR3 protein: CASRQGWGTEAFF; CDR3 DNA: TGTGCCAGCAGACAGGGGTGGGGGACTGAAGCTTTCTTT
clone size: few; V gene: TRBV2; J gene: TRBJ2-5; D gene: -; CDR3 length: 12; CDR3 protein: CASSGTLETQYF; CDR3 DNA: TGTGCCAGCAGTGGGACTCTAGAGACCCAGTACTTC
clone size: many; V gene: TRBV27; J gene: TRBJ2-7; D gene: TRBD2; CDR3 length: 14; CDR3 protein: CASSSRLAGYEQYF; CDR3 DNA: TGTGCCAGCAGTTCCAGACTAGCGGGCTACGAGCAGTACTTC
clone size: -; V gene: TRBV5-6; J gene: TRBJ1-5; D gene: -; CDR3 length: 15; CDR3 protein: CASSLGQVRNQPQHF; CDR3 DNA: TGTGCCAGCAGCTTGGGACAGGTTCGCAATCAGCCCCAGCATTTT
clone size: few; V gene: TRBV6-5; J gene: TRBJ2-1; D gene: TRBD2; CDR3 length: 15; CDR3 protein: CASSPRRGDNNEQFF; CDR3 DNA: TGTGCCAGCAGTCCCAGGCGGGGGGACAACAATGAGCAGTTCTTC
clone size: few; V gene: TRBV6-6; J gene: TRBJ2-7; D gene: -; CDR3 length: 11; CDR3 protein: CASSMTGTRYF; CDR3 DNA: TGTGCCAGCAGTATGACAGGAACGAGGTACTTC
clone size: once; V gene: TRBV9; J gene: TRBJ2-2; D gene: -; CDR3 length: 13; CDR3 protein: CASSVDRTGELFF; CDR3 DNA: TGTGCCAGCAGCGTAGATCGCACCGGGGAGCTGTTTTTT
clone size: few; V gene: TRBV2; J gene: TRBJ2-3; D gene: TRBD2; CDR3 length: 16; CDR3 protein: CASSLRLAGSTDTQYF; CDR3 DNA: TGTGCCAGCAGTCTTCGGCTAGCGGGTAGCACAGATACGCAGTATTTT
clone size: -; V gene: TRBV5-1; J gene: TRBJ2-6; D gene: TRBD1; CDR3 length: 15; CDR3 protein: CASSPRDSGANVLTF; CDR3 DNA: TGCGCCAGCAGCCCAAGGGACAGCGGGGCCAACGTCCTGACTTTC
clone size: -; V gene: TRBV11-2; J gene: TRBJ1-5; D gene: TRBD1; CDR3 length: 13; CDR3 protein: CASSPGTGPPQHF; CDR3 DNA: TGTGCCAGCAGCCCCGGGACAGGGCCGCCCCAGCATTTT
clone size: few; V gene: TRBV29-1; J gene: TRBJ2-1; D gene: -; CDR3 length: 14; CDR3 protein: CSVAGHNRGDEQFF; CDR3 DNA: TGCAGCGTGGCGGGACATAATAGGGGAGATGAGCAGTTCTTC
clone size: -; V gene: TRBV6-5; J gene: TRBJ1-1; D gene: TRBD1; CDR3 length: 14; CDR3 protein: CASRPQGPNTEAFF; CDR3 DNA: TGTGCCAGCCGCCCACAGGGGCCGAACACTGAAGCTTTCTTT
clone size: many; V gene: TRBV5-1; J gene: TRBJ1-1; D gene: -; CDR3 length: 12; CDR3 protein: CASSLQETEAFF; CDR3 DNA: TGCGCCAGCAGCTTACAAGAGACTGAAGCTTTCTTT
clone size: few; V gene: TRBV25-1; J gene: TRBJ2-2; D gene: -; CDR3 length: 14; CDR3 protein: CASSEGSWTGELFF; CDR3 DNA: TGTGCCAGCAGTGAGGGGAGTTGGACCGGGGAGCTGTTTTTT
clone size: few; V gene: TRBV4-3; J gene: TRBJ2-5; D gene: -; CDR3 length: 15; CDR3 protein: CASSQRGDSGETQYF; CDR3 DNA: TGCGCCAGCAGCCAACGCGGGGACTCGGGGGAGACCCAGTACTTC
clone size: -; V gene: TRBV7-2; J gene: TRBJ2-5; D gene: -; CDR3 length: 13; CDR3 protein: CASSRNLLETQYF; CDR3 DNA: TGTGCCAGCAGCCGAAACCTCTTAGAGACCCAGTACTTC
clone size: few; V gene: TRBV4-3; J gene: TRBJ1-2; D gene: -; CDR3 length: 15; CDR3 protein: CASSQDAGEAYGYTF; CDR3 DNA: TGCGCCAGCAGCCAAGATGCGGGAGAGGCTTATGGCTACACCTTC
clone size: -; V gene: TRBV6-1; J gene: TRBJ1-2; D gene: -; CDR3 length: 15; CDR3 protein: CASSEGVGGIYGYTF; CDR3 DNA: TGTGCCAGCAGTGAAGGGGTAGGGGGAATCTATGGCTACACCTTC